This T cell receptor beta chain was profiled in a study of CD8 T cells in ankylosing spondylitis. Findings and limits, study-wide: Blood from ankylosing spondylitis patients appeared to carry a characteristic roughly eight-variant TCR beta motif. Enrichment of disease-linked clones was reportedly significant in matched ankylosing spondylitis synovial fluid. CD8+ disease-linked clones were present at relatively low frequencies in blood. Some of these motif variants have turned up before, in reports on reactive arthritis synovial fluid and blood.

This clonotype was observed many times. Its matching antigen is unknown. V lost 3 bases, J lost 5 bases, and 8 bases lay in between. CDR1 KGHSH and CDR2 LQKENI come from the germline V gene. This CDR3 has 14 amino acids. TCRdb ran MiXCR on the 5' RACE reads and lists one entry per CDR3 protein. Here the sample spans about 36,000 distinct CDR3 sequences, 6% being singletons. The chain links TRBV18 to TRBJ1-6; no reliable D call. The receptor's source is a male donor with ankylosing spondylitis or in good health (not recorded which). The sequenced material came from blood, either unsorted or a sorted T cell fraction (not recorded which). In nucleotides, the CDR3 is TGTGCCAGCTCACCGGTGCAGAATAATTCACCCCTCCACTTT. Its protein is CASSPVQNNSPLHF.